This T cell receptor (beta chain) stems from a study of cytomegalovirus exposure and HLA in healthy donors (dated by TCRdb to 2015 to 2018). In the study overall: According to an earlier analysis of 587 of the donors, about 179 million T cells yielded 117 million unique TCR beta sequences and 276 Gb of sequence data. An early release covering 550 to 650 HLA-typed donors comprised approximately 290 gigabases of sequencing data and around 80 million unique TCR sequences. Among the roughly 430 genotyped donors, roughly 80% belonged to the genetic ancestry cluster associated with self-reported Caucasian donors. The study aimed to test whether signatures of past pathogen exposure could be identified by cataloging public T cell receptors. The T cell repertoires of under 750 subjects were profiled by immunosequencing and related to cytomegalovirus serostatus. A separate validation cohort of 90 to 150 different subjects was used in addition to the approximately 610-subject first cohort. The study combined high-throughput TCR immunosequencing, statistical association of individual TCRs with disease status, and machine learning to predict cytomegalovirus infection status. A later analysis re-examined previously published TCR beta repertoires from 610 or so donors and added high-resolution HLA genotyping to investigate patterns of TCR occurrence. Rather than using new phenotypic data, the later analysis identified candidate immune exposures from TCR beta sequences and from how often those sequences occurred across donors. An earlier analysis of 587 of the donors used high-throughput TCR beta sequencing to judge whether each TCR beta V gene segment behaved as functional or pseudogenic. Donor age, sex, ethnicity and CMV serostatus were compiled together with the repertoire data. A later genetic analysis used genome-wide SNP genotypes for about 55% of the 666 donors, treating that subset as a discovery cohort. Every discovery cohort repertoire had been produced on one sequencing platform. Class I and class II HLA loci were covered by the typing at four-digit resolution. Typing coverage differed by locus: A, B, C, DRB1 and DQB1 were typed in roughly 629-630 donors, DQA1 in about 510, DPA1 in around 610, and DPB1 in roughly 450. Because of strong linkage in the cohort, roughly 5 DR-DQ haplotypes were treated as single units for association and clustering. Among about 370 genotyped donors of the cohort, an average of approximately 240,000 unique TCR beta nucleotide sequences was sequenced per donor, of which 15% to 20% were non-productive.

Turning to this clone: No antigen is known for it. No clone much larger than this one lies a single base away; base qualities are absent.

Results and caveats for the whole study, not just this receptor: Most CMV-associated TCR beta chains appeared to be HLA-restricted in a later analysis, and the HLA associations seemed to be driven largely by CMV exposure. An association between a missense DCLRE1C variant and V-gene and J-gene trimming of TCR beta chains was found in a later genetic analysis and replicated in an independent cohort. Immune exposure information for the cohort was limited to CMV serostatus. Correlated functional status among segregating V segments might reflect linkage disequilibrium, but an unknown experimental factor could not be ruled out. A later analysis reported that several top co-occurrence clusters appeared linked to parvovirus B19, influenza, CMV and Epstein-Barr virus. In the study, approximately 160 TCR beta chains were listed as associated with cytomegalovirus. Sequencing depth was assumed to be roughly uniform across donors in the presence/absence analyses, though that assumption may not hold. In a later analysis, HLA-associated TCR beta chains were found to be more clonally expanded and to have lower generation probabilities than equally common non-associated chains. A further reported finding was that TCR beta sequences accurately predicted the HLA-A and HLA-B alleles for most subjects in the first cohort. The classifier was reported to diagnose cytomegalovirus status with high specificity and sensitivity in both the original and validation cohorts. Most TCR sequences were seen in very few donors, while some public TCRs were found in many individuals. According to the authors, the approach could potentially be generalized to other disease states and immunological phenotypes. The earlier analysis of approximately 540 of the donors excluded 15 to 20 rarely observed V segments, including chromosome 9 orphons, because counts were too low. When HLA alleles, especially DR and DQ, strongly co-occurred, attributing TCR associations to individual alleles was difficult. Because HLA typing was unavailable for some donors at each locus, only the typed subset was used in association tests. In this cohort, only TCR beta chains were sequenced, and detectable features were limited by the absence of alpha or paired-chain data. Broadly in line with IMGT annotations, most TCR beta V segments showed up in productive rearrangements about 90% or about 30% of the time in an earlier analysis of under 700 of the donors. At a false discovery rate of 0.05, a later analysis linked about 16,000 TCR beta sequences to specific HLA alleles. The sequencing pipeline was judged likely to have produced a cluster of highly shared sequence variants as a technical artifact. In a later genetic analysis, fewer N-insertions in productive TCRs were reported among donors in an Asian-associated ancestry cluster than the approximately 710-donor mean. In a later analysis, TCR association rates were found to vary across HLA loci, with the most associated TCRs seen for DRB1 alleles and the fewest for HLA-C alleles. A few of the identified cytomegalovirus-associated TCR beta chains were confirmed in vitro to be specific for cytomegalovirus antigens.

The cohort consisted of hundreds of healthy bone marrow donors. At the time of sampling, every cohort member was nominally healthy, though immune exposures that went unrecorded were likely present. The donor was CMV seronegative and belonged to the group of approximately 320 seronegative cohort members. A peripheral blood sample was collected from each donor, and TCR beta sequencing was performed on peripheral blood mononuclear cells. The Qiagen DNeasy Blood Extraction Kit was used to extract genomic DNA from the blood cell samples. Receptor libraries were prepared by the immunoSEQ multiplex PCR assay. A mixture of 60 forward primers for TCR Vbeta segments and 13 reverse primers for TCR Jbeta segments was used in the multiplex PCR. The CDR3 region of rearranged TCR beta genes was amplified from genomic DNA by a multiplex PCR assay. On the Illumina HiSeq System, the amplified TCR beta libraries were sequenced as 87-base-pair reads. The source study handled its data this way. In a later analysis, roughly 80 million unique TCR beta chains were counted across the 690 or so repertoires, and roughly 10 million of these chains were shared by at least two donors. Raw reads were error-corrected and collapsed into unique sequences with a nearest-neighbor algorithm that merged closely related sequences to remove PCR and sequencing errors. To assign V, D and J gene segments, CDR3 sequences were aligned to IMGT reference sequences. For a sequence to be retained, a match of at least six nucleotides was required to both a V gene segment and a J gene segment. A rearrangement counted as productive if the CDR3 had no stop codons and remained in frame with V and J, and every other rearrangement counted as non-productive. Following IMGT convention, CDR3 was defined as the stretch from the second conserved V-encoded cysteine to the conserved J-encoded phenylalanine. The earlier analysis of about 500 of the donors excluded sequences that lacked an unambiguous match to a single V gene segment. An earlier analysis of several hundred of the donors called V segments functional above 56.7% productive rearrangements and segregating when the between-donor standard deviation exceeded 5%. A statistical classification framework was built for diagnosing cytomegalovirus status from the catalog of TCR beta chain sequences. A later analysis assigned V and J genes by comparing TCR nucleotide sequences with IMGT/GENE-DB human TR gene sequences. In a later analysis, CDR3 sequences and most-parsimonious VDJ recombination scenarios were assigned using the TCRdist pipeline. In a later analysis, each TCR beta chain was defined by its CDR3 amino acid sequence together with its V-gene family, and reads without a unique V-gene family were excluded. In a later analysis, around 650 highly shared, low-generation-probability nucleotide sequences were removed to address suspected cross-contamination and a sequencing artifact. For each public chain, a later analysis derived a clonal expansion index from normalized ranks of inferred template counts within each repertoire. Generation probabilities in a later analysis came from a VDJ recombination model fitted to out-of-frame rearrangements, and those results were checked against IGoR. Hypergeometric tests were used in a later analysis to score TCR-TCR, TCR-HLA and TCR-CMV co-occurrence, with a repertoire-size bias correction applied to the TCR pairs. A later analysis estimated false discovery rates by permuting HLA or CMV assignments 20 times. In a later analysis, co-occurring TCRs were grouped using DBSCAN, with TCRdist sequence similarity added in when clustering inside HLA-allele-positive subsets. For co-occurrence clustering, repertoires with fewer than 30,000 or more than 120,000 public chains were excluded, along with 4 to 6 repertoires with anomalous nucleotide sharing. This immuneACCESS table, as held by TCRdb, lists in-frame sequences with V and J called but not all clones. Of the missing ones, under half trace to an unresolved V gene in checked studies; the others have no known cause. V, J and clone size reflect that table, while D and trimming were determined from the DNA. Present in this sample are 150,000 or so clones, about 72% of which were seen just once. The top ten hold roughly 1.6% of the sample.

Input material: PBMCs. The source is a girl aged 10 to 17 in good health and CMV-seronegative.

The nucleotide sequence reads TGTGCCAGCAGCGTAGTTGGAGGGACAGATACGCAGTATTTT. The resulting protein is CASSVVGGTDTQYF. This receptor chain uses TRBV9 and TRBJ2-3, with a weak D call of TRBD2 (6 bases match). V loses 0 bases, J loses 3 bases, and the germline ends lie 8 bases apart. The CDR3 runs 14 amino acids, cysteine and phenylalanine included. Only the CDR3 DNA is retained, 42 bases long and in frame from the first base. The germline V gene gives CDR1 as SGDLS and CDR2 as YYNGEE.